The rows below give T cell receptor beta chains drawn from one sample of a study of CD8 T cells in ankylosing spondylitis. TCRdb ran MiXCR on the 5' RACE reads and lists one entry per CDR3 protein. Altogether a few hundred thousand distinct CDR3 sequences are present, roughly 12% being singletons, with the ten largest covering over 6.5%. The sequencing sample was made of blood, either unsorted or a sorted T cell fraction (not recorded which). The source of these receptors is a male donor with ankylosing spondylitis. The CDR3 runs from the conserved cysteine through the conserved F or W. Each record gives: clone size, J gene, D gene, CDR3 length, V gene, CDR3 DNA, CDR3 protein. The D gene is left open where the match is weak. Some rows mark clone size as missing; the rest say once, few, many or name a class of expanded clone.

clone_size: few; j_call: TRBJ1-5; d_call: TRBD1; cdr3_length: 15; v_call: TRBV12-3/TRBV12-4; cdr3_nt: TGTGCCAGCAGTTTACGGCAGGGGGCCCAGGGGCCCCAGCATTTT; cdr3_aa: CASSLRQGAQGPQHF
clone_size: .; j_call: TRBJ2-7; d_call: TRBD2; cdr3_length: 16; v_call: TRBV20-1; cdr3_nt: TGCAGTGCCCACCCAACTAGCGGGAGGGCCAGGTACGAGCAGTACTTC; cdr3_aa: CSAHPTSGRARYEQYF
clone_size: .; j_call: TRBJ2-7; d_call: .; cdr3_length: 12; v_call: TRBV6-6; cdr3_nt: TGTGCCAGCAGTCCGGGCGTCTACGAGCAGTACTTC; cdr3_aa: CASSPGVYEQYF
clone_size: few; j_call: TRBJ1-3; d_call: TRBD1; cdr3_length: 17; v_call: TRBV4-1; cdr3_nt: TGCGCCAGCAGCACCATGGGACAGTTAATGAGAGGAAACACCATATATTTT; cdr3_aa: CASSTMGQLMRGNTIYF
clone_size: few; j_call: TRBJ2-3; d_call: .; cdr3_length: 16; v_call: TRBV5-1; cdr3_nt: TGCGCCAGCAGCCAGACACTAGCTCTGGCGACAGATACGCAGTATTTT; cdr3_aa: CASSQTLALATDTQYF
clone_size: few; j_call: TRBJ1-4; d_call: TRBD1; cdr3_length: 14; v_call: TRBV10-2; cdr3_nt: TGCGCCAGCAGTCAGGGACAGGGGAATGAAAAACTGTTTTTT; cdr3_aa: CASSQGQGNEKLFF
clone_size: few; j_call: TRBJ1-6; d_call: .; cdr3_length: 16; v_call: TRBV6-5; cdr3_nt: TGTGCCAGCAGTTACTCGAGGGGGGGCCGAGACTCACCCCTCCACTTT; cdr3_aa: CASSYSRGGRDSPLHF
clone_size: few; j_call: TRBJ2-1; d_call: .; cdr3_length: 14; v_call: TRBV29-1; cdr3_nt: TGCAGCGCCCCCCGGAGGGGTTCCTACAATGAGCAGTTCTTC; cdr3_aa: CSAPRRGSYNEQFF
clone_size: .; j_call: TRBJ2-5; d_call: .; cdr3_length: 14; v_call: TRBV10-3; cdr3_nt: TGTGCCATCAGTGCGCCGGGTGGCCAGGAGACCCAGTACTTC; cdr3_aa: CAISAPGGQETQYF
clone_size: few; j_call: TRBJ2-2; d_call: .; cdr3_length: 15; v_call: TRBV15; cdr3_nt: TGTGCCACCAGTCTAGGAAGGGTAGCAACCGGGGAGCTGTTTTTT; cdr3_aa: CATSLGRVATGELFF
clone_size: .; j_call: TRBJ1-6; d_call: .; cdr3_length: 15; v_call: TRBV7-9; cdr3_nt: TGTGCCAGCAGCTCCGGGGAGTCGGCGAATTCACCCCTCCACTTT; cdr3_aa: CASSSGESANSPLHF
clone_size: many; j_call: TRBJ2-2; d_call: .; cdr3_length: 15; v_call: TRBV10-3; cdr3_nt: TGTGCCATCAGTGATGCAGGAGGGGGTACCGGGGAGCTGTTTTTT; cdr3_aa: CAISDAGGGTGELFF
clone_size: .; j_call: TRBJ1-4; d_call: .; cdr3_length: 14; v_call: TRBV24-1; cdr3_nt: TGTGCCACCAGTGATCCAATGAGGGAGGGGAAACTGTTTTTT; cdr3_aa: CATSDPMREGKLFF
clone_size: .; j_call: TRBJ1-6; d_call: .; cdr3_length: 16; v_call: TRBV7-6; cdr3_nt: TGTGCCAGCAGCTTAGCGCAGGGGAGAAGTAATTCACCCCTCCACTTT; cdr3_aa: CASSLAQGRSNSPLHF
clone_size: few; j_call: TRBJ2-3; d_call: .; cdr3_length: 13; v_call: TRBV12-3/TRBV12-4; cdr3_nt: TGTGCCACCTCTCAGGGCCGCACAGATACGCAGTATTTT; cdr3_aa: CATSQGRTDTQYF
clone_size: few; j_call: TRBJ2-5; d_call: .; cdr3_length: 13; v_call: TRBV12-5; cdr3_nt: TGTGCTAGTGGCTACAGCGGTGGAGAGACCCAGTACTTC; cdr3_aa: CASGYSGGETQYF
clone_size: .; j_call: TRBJ2-1; d_call: TRBD1; cdr3_length: 18; v_call: TRBV24-1; cdr3_nt: TGTGCCACCAGTGATGGGCCCCTCCGGGACAGGGTCAAGGATGAGCAGTTCTTC; cdr3_aa: CATSDGPLRDRVKDEQFF
clone_size: few; j_call: TRBJ2-5; d_call: .; cdr3_length: 14; v_call: TRBV12-3/TRBV12-4; cdr3_nt: TGTGCCAGCAGCCGAAATGGGGGCCGGGAGACCCAGTACTTC; cdr3_aa: CASSRNGGRETQYF
clone_size: .; j_call: TRBJ1-2; d_call: .; cdr3_length: 13; v_call: TRBV12-3/TRBV12-4; cdr3_nt: TGTGCCCTGGGGGAGGAGGGAGCCCATGGCTACACCTTC; cdr3_aa: CALGEEGAHGYTF
clone_size: few; j_call: TRBJ2-7; d_call: .; cdr3_length: 12; v_call: TRBV20-1; cdr3_nt: TGCAGTGCCGAACCGAGGGGCTACGAGCAGTACTTC; cdr3_aa: CSAEPRGYEQYF
clone_size: many; j_call: TRBJ2-1; d_call: TRBD2; cdr3_length: 15; v_call: TRBV7-9; cdr3_nt: TGTGCCAGCAGCTCGGGACTAGCGGGTAATAATGAGCAGTTCTTC; cdr3_aa: CASSSGLAGNNEQFF
clone_size: few; j_call: TRBJ2-1; d_call: TRBD2; cdr3_length: 16; v_call: TRBV27; cdr3_nt: TGTGCCAGCCGTACCTTTACTAGCGGGAGGGCCTATGAGCAGTTCTTC; cdr3_aa: CASRTFTSGRAYEQFF
clone_size: many; j_call: TRBJ2-1; d_call: TRBD2; cdr3_length: 16; v_call: TRBV7-7; cdr3_nt: TGTGCCAGCAGCTTCAATCCGGGCGGGAGTTGGGATGAGCAGTTCTTC; cdr3_aa: CASSFNPGGSWDEQFF
clone_size: few; j_call: TRBJ2-1; d_call: TRBD2; cdr3_length: 16; v_call: TRBV5-1; cdr3_nt: TGCGCCAGCAGCTTGCCCGCGGGAGACTCCTACAATGAGCAGTTCTTC; cdr3_aa: CASSLPAGDSYNEQFF
clone_size: many; j_call: TRBJ2-2; d_call: TRBD2; cdr3_length: 13; v_call: TRBV20-1; cdr3_nt: TGCAGTGCAGGGACTACGAACACCGGGGAGCTGTTTTTT; cdr3_aa: CSAGTTNTGELFF
clone_size: few; j_call: TRBJ1-1; d_call: .; cdr3_length: 12; v_call: TRBV12-3/TRBV12-4; cdr3_nt: TGTGCCAGCAGTTTCCACAGCTCTGAAGCTTTCTTT; cdr3_aa: CASSFHSSEAFF
clone_size: few; j_call: TRBJ2-3; d_call: .; cdr3_length: 12; v_call: TRBV20-1; cdr3_nt: TGCAGTGCTAAAAGGGGAAGAGATACGCAGTATTTT; cdr3_aa: CSAKRGRDTQYF
clone_size: few; j_call: TRBJ2-1; d_call: .; cdr3_length: 16; v_call: TRBV29-1; cdr3_nt: TGCAGCGTTGTTTCTTTCGGGGATTTCGCCTACAATGAGCAGTTCTTC; cdr3_aa: CSVVSFGDFAYNEQFF